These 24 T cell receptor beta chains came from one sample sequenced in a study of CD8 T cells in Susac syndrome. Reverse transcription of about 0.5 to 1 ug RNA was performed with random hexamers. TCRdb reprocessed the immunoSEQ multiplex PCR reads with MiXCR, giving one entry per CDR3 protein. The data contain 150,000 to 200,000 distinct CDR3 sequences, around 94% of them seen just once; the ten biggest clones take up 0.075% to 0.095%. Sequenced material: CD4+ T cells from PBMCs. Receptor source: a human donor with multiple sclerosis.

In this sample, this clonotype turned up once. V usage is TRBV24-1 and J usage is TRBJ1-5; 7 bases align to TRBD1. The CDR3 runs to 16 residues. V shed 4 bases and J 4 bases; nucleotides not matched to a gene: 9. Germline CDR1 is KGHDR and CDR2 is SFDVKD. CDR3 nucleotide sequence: TGTGCCACCAGTGACAGTAGACAGGGTTTAAATCAGCCCCAGCATTTT. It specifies CATSDSRQGLNQPQHF.

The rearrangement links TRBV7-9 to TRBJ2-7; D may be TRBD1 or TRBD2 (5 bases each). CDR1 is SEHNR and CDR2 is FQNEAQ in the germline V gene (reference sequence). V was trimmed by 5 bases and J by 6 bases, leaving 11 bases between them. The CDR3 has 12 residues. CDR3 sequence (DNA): TGTGCCAGCAGCCTTTTGGGGGTCGAGCAGTACTTC. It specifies CASSLLGVEQYF.

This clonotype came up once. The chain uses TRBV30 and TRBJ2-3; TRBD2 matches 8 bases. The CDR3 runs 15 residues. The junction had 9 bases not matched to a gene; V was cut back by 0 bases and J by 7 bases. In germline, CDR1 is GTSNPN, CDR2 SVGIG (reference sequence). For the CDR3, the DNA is TGTGCCTGGAGTGTAGACGGCGGGAGGACAAATACGCAGTATTTT. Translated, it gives CAWSVDGGRTNTQYF.

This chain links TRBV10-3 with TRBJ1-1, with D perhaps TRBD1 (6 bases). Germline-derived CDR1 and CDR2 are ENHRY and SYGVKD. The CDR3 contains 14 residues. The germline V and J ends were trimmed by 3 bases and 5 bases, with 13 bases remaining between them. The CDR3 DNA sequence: TGTGCCATCAGTGAAGCAGGGGTTGAGACTGAAGCTTTCTTT. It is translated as CAISEAGVETEAFF.

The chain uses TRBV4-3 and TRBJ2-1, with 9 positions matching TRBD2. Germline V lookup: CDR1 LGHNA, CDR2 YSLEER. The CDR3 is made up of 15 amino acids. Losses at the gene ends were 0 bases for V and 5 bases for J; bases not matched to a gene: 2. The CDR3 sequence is CASSQDPSGNNEQFF. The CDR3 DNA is TGCGCCAGCAGCCAAGATCCTAGCGGGAACAATGAGCAGTTCTTC.

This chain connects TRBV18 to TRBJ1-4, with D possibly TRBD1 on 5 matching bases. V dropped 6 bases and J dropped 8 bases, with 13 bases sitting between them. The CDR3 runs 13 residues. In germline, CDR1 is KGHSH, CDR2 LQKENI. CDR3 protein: CASSLGQEEKLFF. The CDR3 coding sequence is TGTGCCAGCTCCCTTGGACAAGAAGAAAAACTGTTTTTT.

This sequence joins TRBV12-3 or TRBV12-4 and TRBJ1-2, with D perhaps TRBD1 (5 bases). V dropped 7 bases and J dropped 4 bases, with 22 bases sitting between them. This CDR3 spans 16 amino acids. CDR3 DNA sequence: TGTGCCAGCACGGTTACACTAAGAACAGGAGGCTATGGCTACACCTTC. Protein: CASTVTLRTGGYGYTF.

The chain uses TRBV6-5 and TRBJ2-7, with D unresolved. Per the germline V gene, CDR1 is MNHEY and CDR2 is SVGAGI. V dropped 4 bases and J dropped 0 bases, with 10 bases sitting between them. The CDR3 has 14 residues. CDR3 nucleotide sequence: TGTGCCAGCAGTTTGCAGGCACTCTCCTACGAGCAGTACTTC. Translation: CASSLQALSYEQYF.

The CDR3 DNA is TGCGCCAGCATGAGAGCTCCCTCGAACACCGGGGAGCTGTTTTTT. It codes for CASMRAPSNTGELFF. The genes are TRBV5-1 and TRBJ2-2; no reliable D call. V lost 6 bases, J lost 0 bases, and 12 bases lay in between. The CDR3 spans 15 residues. Per the germline V gene, CDR1 is SGHRS and CDR2 is YFSETQ.

The CDR3 loop reads CAWSVGMNGRVRNEQYF. Here the CDR3 DNA reads TGTGCCTGGAGTGTAGGAATGAACGGGAGGGTGCGGAACGAGCAGTACTTC. The chain is built from TRBV30 and TRBJ2-7, with 8 nucleotides matching TRBD2. CDR1 is GTSNPN and CDR2 is SVGIG in the germline V gene (reference sequence). The CDR3 covers 17 residues. V lost 0 bases to trimming and J lost 5 bases; unmatched junction nucleotides: 15.

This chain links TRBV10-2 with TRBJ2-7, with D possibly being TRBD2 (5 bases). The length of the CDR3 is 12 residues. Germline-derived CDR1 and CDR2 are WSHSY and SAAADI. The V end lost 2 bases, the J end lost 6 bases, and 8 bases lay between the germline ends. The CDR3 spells CASSEPTSEQYF. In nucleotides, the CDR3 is TGCGCCAGCAGTGAGCCTACTAGCGAGCAGTACTTC.

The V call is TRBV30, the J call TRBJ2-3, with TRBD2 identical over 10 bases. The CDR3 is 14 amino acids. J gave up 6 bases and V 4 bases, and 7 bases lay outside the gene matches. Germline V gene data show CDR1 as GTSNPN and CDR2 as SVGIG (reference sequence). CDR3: CAWNAGTSDDTQYF. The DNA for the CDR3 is TGTGCCTGGAACGCCGGGACTAGCGATGATACGCAGTATTTT. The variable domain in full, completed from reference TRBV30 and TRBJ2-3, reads SQTIHQWPATLVQPVGSPLSLECTVEGTSNPNLYWYRQAAGRGLQLLFYSVGIGQISSEVPQNLSASRPQDRQFILSSKKLLLSDSGFYLCAWNAGTSDDTQYFGPGTRLTVL.

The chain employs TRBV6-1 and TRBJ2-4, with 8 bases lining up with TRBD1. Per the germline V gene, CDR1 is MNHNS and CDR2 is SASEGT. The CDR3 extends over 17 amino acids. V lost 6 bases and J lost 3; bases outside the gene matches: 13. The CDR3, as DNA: TGTGCCAGCAGAAGAAAGCCGGGACAGGAGGGCAAAAACATTCAGTACTTC. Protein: CASRRKPGQEGKNIQYF.

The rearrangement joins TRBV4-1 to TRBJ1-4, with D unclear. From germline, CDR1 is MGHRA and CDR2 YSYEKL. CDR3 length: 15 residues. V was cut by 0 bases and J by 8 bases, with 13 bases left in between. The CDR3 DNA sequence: TGCGCCAGCAGCCAAGATTTCTCGGGGAGCGAAAAACTGTTTTTT. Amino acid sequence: CASSQDFSGSEKLFF.

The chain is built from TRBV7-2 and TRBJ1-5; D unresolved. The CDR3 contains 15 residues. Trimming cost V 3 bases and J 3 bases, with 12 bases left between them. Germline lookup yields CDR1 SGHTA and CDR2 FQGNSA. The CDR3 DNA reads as TGTGCCAGCAGCTTGGGAGGGAGGGACAATCAGCCCCAGCATTTT. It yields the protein CASSLGGRDNQPQHF.

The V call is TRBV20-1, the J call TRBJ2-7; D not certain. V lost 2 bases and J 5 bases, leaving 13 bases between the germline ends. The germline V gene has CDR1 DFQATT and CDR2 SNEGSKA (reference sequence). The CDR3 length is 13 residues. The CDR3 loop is CSARIAGFHEQYF. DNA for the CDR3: TGCAGTGCTAGAATCGCCGGATTCCACGAGCAGTACTTC.

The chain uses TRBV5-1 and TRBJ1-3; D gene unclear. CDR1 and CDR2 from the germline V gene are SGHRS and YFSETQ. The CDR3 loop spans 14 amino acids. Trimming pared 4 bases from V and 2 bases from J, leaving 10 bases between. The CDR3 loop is CASSREGAGNTIYF. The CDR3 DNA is TGCGCCAGCAGCCGGGAGGGAGCTGGAAACACCATATATTTT.

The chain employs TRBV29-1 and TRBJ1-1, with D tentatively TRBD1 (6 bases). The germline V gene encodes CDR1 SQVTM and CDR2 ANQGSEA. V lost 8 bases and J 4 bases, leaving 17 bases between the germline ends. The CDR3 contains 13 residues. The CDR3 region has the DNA TGCAGCTGTTCCCAAGGGGGGGTCACTGAAGCTTTCTTT. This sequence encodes CSCSQGGVTEAFF.

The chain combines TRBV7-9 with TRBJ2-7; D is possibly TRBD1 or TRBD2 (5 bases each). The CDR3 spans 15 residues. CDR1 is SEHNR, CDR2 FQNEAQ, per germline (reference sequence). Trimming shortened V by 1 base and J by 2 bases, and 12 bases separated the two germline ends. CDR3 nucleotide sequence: TGTGCCAGCAGCTTAGTTGGGGGAATCGCCTACGAGCAGTACTTC. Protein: CASSLVGGIAYEQYF.

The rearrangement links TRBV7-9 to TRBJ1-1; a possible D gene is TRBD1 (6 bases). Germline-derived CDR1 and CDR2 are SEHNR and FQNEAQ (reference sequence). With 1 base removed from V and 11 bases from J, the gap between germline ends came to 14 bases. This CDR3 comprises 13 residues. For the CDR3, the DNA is TGTGCCAGCAGCTTAGAACAGGGCCATGATGCTTTCTTT. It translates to CASSLEQGHDAFF. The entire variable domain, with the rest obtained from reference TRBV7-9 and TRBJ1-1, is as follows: DTGVSQNPRHKITKRGQNVTFRCDPISEHNRLYWYRQTLGQGPEFLTYFQNEAQLEKSRLLSDRFSAERPKGSFSTLEIQRTEQGDSAMYLCASSLEQGHDAFFGQGTRLTVV.

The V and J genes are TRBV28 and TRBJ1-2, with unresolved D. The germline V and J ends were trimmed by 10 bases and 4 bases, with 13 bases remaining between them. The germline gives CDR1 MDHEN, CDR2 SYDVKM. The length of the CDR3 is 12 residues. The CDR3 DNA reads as TGTGCCACCACTCCCTTCGGCTATGGCTACACCTTC. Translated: CATTPFGYGYTF.

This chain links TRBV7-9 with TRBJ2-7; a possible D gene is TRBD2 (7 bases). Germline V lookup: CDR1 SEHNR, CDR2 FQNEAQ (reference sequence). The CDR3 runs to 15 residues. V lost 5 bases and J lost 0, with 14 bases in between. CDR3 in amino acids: CASSRGGLSSYEQYF. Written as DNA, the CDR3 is TGTGCCAGCAGCCGCGGGGGCCTCAGCTCCTACGAGCAGTACTTC.

Written as DNA, the CDR3 is TGTGCCAGCAGCCAGGATCAAGCAGCCGCCCTCTACAATGAGCAGTTCTTC. This codes for CASSQDQAAALYNEQFF. The chain recombines TRBV4-2 with TRBJ2-1, with D unclear. The CDR3 extends over 17 amino acids. V was shortened by 3 bases and J by 3 bases, with 18 bases between the two germline ends. Per the germline V gene, CDR1 is LGHNA and CDR2 is YNFKEQ.

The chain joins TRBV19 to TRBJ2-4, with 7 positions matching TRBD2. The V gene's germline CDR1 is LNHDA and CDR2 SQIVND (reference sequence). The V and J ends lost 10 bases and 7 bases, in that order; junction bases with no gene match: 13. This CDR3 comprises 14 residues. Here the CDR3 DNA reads TGTGCCACCACAAGGACTAGGACTTCTAACATTCAGTACTTC. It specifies CATTRTRTSNIQYF.